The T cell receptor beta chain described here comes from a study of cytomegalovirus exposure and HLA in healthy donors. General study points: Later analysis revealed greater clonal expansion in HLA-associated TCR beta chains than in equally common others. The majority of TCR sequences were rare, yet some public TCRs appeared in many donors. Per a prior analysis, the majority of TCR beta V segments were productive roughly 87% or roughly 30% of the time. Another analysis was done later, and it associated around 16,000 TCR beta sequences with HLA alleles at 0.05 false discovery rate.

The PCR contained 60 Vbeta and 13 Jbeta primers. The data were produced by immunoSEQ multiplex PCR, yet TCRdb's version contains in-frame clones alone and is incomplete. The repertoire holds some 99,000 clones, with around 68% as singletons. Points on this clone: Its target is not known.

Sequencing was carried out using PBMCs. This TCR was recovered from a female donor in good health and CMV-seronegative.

The CDR3 loop reads CASSPPVRGNQPQHF. The CDR3 DNA is TGTGCCAGCAGTCCTCCTGTCAGGGGCAATCAGCCCCAGCATTTT. The chain recombines TRBV28 with TRBJ1-5; a weak D match, TRBD1 (5 bases). The V gene's germline CDR1 is MDHEN and CDR2 SYDVKM. V was trimmed by 5 bases and J by 2 bases, leaving 13 bases between them. This CDR3 is built from 15 residues.